This T cell receptor beta chain stems from a study of T cell responses to AZD1222 COVID-19 vaccine. This clone was seen a single time. No antigen is known for it. The study, taken as a whole, reports: Among those given AZD1222, only five or six were seropositive at baseline. Reports say nearly half of spike-specific TCRs go after unmutated variant regions.

TCRdb keeps only in-frame clones here, not all; method: immunoSEQ multiplex PCR. This sample has more than 95,000 clones, with more than 70% found just once. This receptor was identified in an adult who received the AZD1222 COVID-19 vaccine. Sequenced here: peripheral blood, sampled 28 days after the second AZD1222 dose.

The CDR3 region is CASSYLPPPETEAFF. The CDR3 nucleotides are TGCGCCAGCAGCTATCTTCCCCCACCAGAAACTGAAGCTTTCTTT. V usage is TRBV5-1 and J usage is TRBJ1-1; D is uncertain. Germline V lookup: CDR1 SGHRS, CDR2 YFSETQ. This CDR3 contains 15 residues. V was cut by 3 bases and J by 5 bases, with 17 bases left in between.